This T cell receptor beta chain was found in a study of cytomegalovirus exposure and HLA in healthy donors. On the study more broadly: Among the 300 to 400 donors who were genotyped, around 77% fell in the genetic ancestry cluster that is associated with self-reported Caucasian donors. Study-wide points: In a later analysis, TCR association rates varied by HLA locus: DRB1 most, HLA-C fewest. Apart from CMV serostatus, no immune exposure information was available. According to a later analysis, donors in an Asian-associated ancestry cluster reportedly had fewer N-insertions than the roughly 670-donor mean.

To note about this clone: Its specificity is not known.

PCR involved 60 Vbeta and 13 Jbeta primers. Profiling relied on immunoSEQ multiplex PCR, and the TCRdb table lists in-frame clones only, not all of them. The sample comprises about 160,000 clones, over 70% of which are singletons, and approximately 1.2% rests with the top ten. V dropped 3 bases and J dropped 5 bases, with 8 bases sitting between them. This CDR3 contains 13 residues. Germline V CDR1 and CDR2: MNHNS, SASEGT. Input material: PBMCs. The TCR originated in a man aged 50-59 years in good health and CMV-seropositive. The chain has TRBV6-1 and TRBJ1-5; unclear D gene. The DNA of the CDR3 is TGTGCCAGCAGTGATTTTCTAGATCAGCCCCAGCATTTT. Translation: CASSDFLDQPQHF.